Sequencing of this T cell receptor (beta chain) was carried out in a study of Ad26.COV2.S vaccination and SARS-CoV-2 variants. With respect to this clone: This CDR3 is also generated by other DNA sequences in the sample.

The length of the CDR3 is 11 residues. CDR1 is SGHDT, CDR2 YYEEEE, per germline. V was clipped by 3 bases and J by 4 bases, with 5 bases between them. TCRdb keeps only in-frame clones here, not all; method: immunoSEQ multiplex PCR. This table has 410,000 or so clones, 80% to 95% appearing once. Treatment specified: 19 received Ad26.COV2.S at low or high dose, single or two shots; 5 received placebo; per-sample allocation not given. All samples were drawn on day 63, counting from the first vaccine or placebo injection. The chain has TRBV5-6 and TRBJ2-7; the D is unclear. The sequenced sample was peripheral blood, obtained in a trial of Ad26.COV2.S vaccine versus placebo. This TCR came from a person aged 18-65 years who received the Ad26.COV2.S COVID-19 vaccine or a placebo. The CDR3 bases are TGTGCCAGCAGCTCTTATTACGAGCAGTACTTC. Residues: CASSSYYEQYF.